The 27 T cell receptor beta chains below come from one sample, sequenced in a study of T cell changes during pregnancy in multiple sclerosis. Produced via immunoSEQ multiplex PCR; TCRdb's table is partial and in-frame only. The table has tens of thousands of clones, 94% seen once. Sequenced here: peripheral blood, sampled in the second trimester of pregnancy. The receptors derive from a female donor in good health, enrolled as a control in a pregnancy study.

In this sample, this clone turned up once. V is TRBV6-1 and J is TRBJ2-5; 11 positions agree with TRBD2. The trim removed 10 bases at V and 3 bases at J, leaving 7 bases unmatched. The germline gives CDR1 MNHNS, CDR2 SASEGT. The CDR3 totals 14 residues. In DNA form, the CDR3 reads TGTGCCACCTCTAGGGGACTAGCGGAAGAGACCCAGTACTTC. This sequence encodes CATSRGLAEETQYF.

The chain recombines TRBV4-1 with TRBJ2-7; D possibly corresponds to TRBD2 (6 bases). The CDR3 extends over 16 amino acids. The germline V gene encodes CDR1 MGHRA and CDR2 YSYEKL. The V gene lost 4 bases and the J gene lost 3 bases, with 19 bases spanning the gap. In nucleotides, the CDR3 is TGCGCCAGCAGCCTTAGCCCGGGAGTAGGGTACTACGAGCAGTACTTC. Translating it yields CASSLSPGVGYYEQYF.

The chain combines TRBV2 with TRBJ1-2; 7 bases match TRBD1. This CDR3 is 16 amino acids long. The V and J ends lost 7 bases and 7 bases, in that order; junction bases with no gene match: 18. The germline gives CDR1 SNHLY, CDR2 FYNNEI. CDR3 sequence: CASTPFHRGSMGGYTF. The CDR3 bases are TGTGCCAGCACCCCCTTCCACAGGGGTTCAATGGGTGGCTACACCTTC.

The rearrangement uses TRBV5-4 and TRBJ2-1, with D possibly matching TRBD2 (6 bases). Germline V gene sequence: CDR1 SGHNT, CDR2 YYREEE (reference sequence). The CDR3 is 12 residues long. The CDR3, as DNA: TGTGTCGCGGGGAATACCTACAATGAGCAGTTCTTC. It encodes CVAGNTYNEQFF.

The rearrangement uses TRBV21-1 and TRBJ1-2; TRBD1 is the table's D call, not checked against the DNA. TRBV21-1 is recorded as a pseudogene. The CDR3 length is 15 residues. CDR3 sequence: CASSSIRGITRGYTF. Written as DNA, the CDR3 is TGTGCCAGCAGCTCGATAAGGGGGATAACACGGGGCTACACCTTC.

V usage is TRBV6-5 and J usage is TRBJ1-2, with D possibly matching TRBD1 (5 bases). The CDR3 covers 16 residues. Trimming cost V 0 bases and J 6 bases, with 17 bases left between them. Germline CDR1 reads MNHEY; CDR2 reads SVGAGI. The CDR3 DNA follows: TGTGCCAGCAGTTACTCGATCTGGTTGCAGGGAAATGGCTACACCTTC. Residues: CASSYSIWLQGNGYTF.

On this clone itself: The sample contains more than one DNA sequence encoding this CDR3. V is TRBV6-5 and J is TRBJ1-5, with D unresolved. CDR1 is MNHEY, CDR2 SVGAGI, per germline. This CDR3 is 15 amino acids long. The ends were cut back, 5 bases at V and 0 bases at J, with 11 bases in the middle. The DNA of the CDR3 is TGTGCCAGCAGTGCCCTAGCATATAGCAATCAGCCCCAGCATTTT. Its protein product is CASSALAYSNQPQHF.

The chain recombines TRBV6-5 with TRBJ1-1; D is undetermined. Germline V gene lookup returns CDR1 MNHEY and CDR2 SVGAGI. V dropped 0 bases and J dropped 0 bases, with 11 bases sitting between them. The CDR3 consists of 16 residues. The CDR3 reads CASSYSVFPMNTEAFF. The CDR3, as DNA: TGTGCCAGCAGTTACTCGGTTTTTCCTATGAACACTGAAGCTTTCTTT.

The rearrangement joins TRBV6-1 to TRBJ1-4; 9 nucleotides agree with TRBD1. Trimming at V came to 5 bases and at J to 4 bases, leaving 2 bases not matched to a gene. This CDR3 is built from 14 residues. Germline loops: CDR1 MNHNS, CDR2 SASEGT. The DNA for the CDR3 is TGTGCCAGCAGTTCGGGACAGGGTAATGAAAAACTGTTTTTT. This encodes CASSSGQGNEKLFF.

The gene calls are TRBV28 and TRBJ1-5; D not certain. Germline-derived CDR1 and CDR2 are MDHEN and SYDVKM. Trimming removed 3 bases at V and 1 base at J, with 13 bases between. CDR3 length equals 16 residues. This CDR3 reads CASSLFSARSNQPQHF. DNA for the CDR3: TGTGCCAGCAGTTTGTTCAGTGCCCGAAGCAATCAGCCCCAGCATTTT.

The V call is TRBV27, the J call TRBJ2-7; 9 positions agree with TRBD1. The junction had 9 bases not matched to a gene; V was cut back by 6 bases and J by 0 bases. The V gene's germline CDR1 is MNHEY and CDR2 SMNVEV (reference sequence). This CDR3 has 16 residues. CDR3 sequence: CASRGLGQGISYEQYF. CDR3 nucleotide sequence: TGTGCCAGCAGGGGACTGGGACAGGGTATCTCCTACGAGCAGTACTTC.

This clone was detected once. The V call is TRBV27, the J call TRBJ1-3; no firm D call. V shed 0 bases and J shed 2 bases, with 8 bases lying between them. Per the germline V gene, CDR1 is MNHEY and CDR2 is SMNVEV (reference sequence). There are 15 residues in the CDR3. This CDR3 reads CASSLSPSPGNTIYF. Written as DNA, the CDR3 is TGTGCCAGCAGTTTATCCCCCTCCCCTGGAAACACCATATATTTT.

V gene TRBV5-1 combines with J gene TRBJ1-4, with TRBD1 identical over 8 bases. V dropped 1 base and J dropped 8; count of bases not matched to a gene: 4. Germline assignment: CDR1 SGHRS and CDR2 YFSETQ. The CDR3 has 14 residues. CDR3 protein: CASSLTQGVEKLFF. The CDR3 DNA is TGCGCCAGCAGCTTGACACAGGGGGTCGAAAAACTGTTTTTT.

The chain has TRBV7-6 and TRBJ2-7; maybe TRBD2 (5 bases). Germline assignment: CDR1 SGHVS and CDR2 FNYEAQ. The CDR3 runs 15 residues. The V gene lost 1 base and the J gene lost 0 bases, with 10 bases spanning the gap. CDR3 in amino acids: CASSLVERYSYEQYF. Written as DNA, the CDR3 is TGTGCCAGCAGCTTAGTCGAGCGGTACTCCTACGAGCAGTACTTC.

This chain uses TRBV2 with TRBJ2-1, with D possibly being TRBD1 (5 bases). V was pared by 5 bases and J by 7 bases, with 18 bases between. This CDR3 has 15 amino acids. In germline, CDR1 is SNHLY, CDR2 FYNNEI. The CDR3 reads CASSQGGEPWNEQFF. The DNA for the CDR3 is TGTGCCAGCAGTCAGGGCGGAGAGCCTTGGAATGAGCAGTTCTTC.

Only one count was recorded for this clone. Written as DNA, the CDR3 is TGCGCCAGCAGCTTGAGGTCTGGGACTAGCGTAGCCTCCTACGAGCAGTACTTC. It encodes CASSLRSGTSVASYEQYF. This chain uses TRBV5-1 with TRBJ2-7; 10 bases are shared with TRBD2. The CDR3 consists of 18 residues. The germline gives CDR1 SGHRS, CDR2 YFSETQ. Unmatched junction bases numbered 10, after V lost 1 base and J lost 0 bases.

The J gene is TRBJ1-3, the V gene TRBV5-1, with D uncertain. The V end lost 0 bases, the J end lost 2 bases, and 9 bases lay between the germline ends. The CDR3 extends over 15 amino acids. The V gene's germline CDR1 is SGHRS and CDR2 YFSETQ. The CDR3 loop is CASSLDTAAGNTIYF. The CDR3, as DNA: TGCGCCAGCAGCTTGGATACAGCCGCTGGAAACACCATATATTTT.

The genes are TRBV10-3 and TRBJ2-7; TRBD1 might be the D (6 bases). CDR1 and CDR2 (germline): ENHRY, SYGVKD. The CDR3 is 13 residues long. Trimming took off 6 bases at V and 4 bases at J, with 13 bases between the two ends. In DNA, the CDR3 is TGTGCCATCAGATCGCCCAGGGGATACGAGCAGTACTTC. Protein: CAIRSPRGYEQYF.

The rearrangement joins TRBV28 to TRBJ2-2; 7 nucleotides align to TRBD1. V shed 2 bases, J shed 5 bases, and the junction held 8 bases outside the gene matches. The CDR3 totals 16 residues. Germline V CDR1 and CDR2: MDHEN, SYDVKM. CDR3 DNA sequence: TGTGCCAGCAGTTTAGGTGAACAGGGGCGGACCGGGGAGCTGTTTTTT. Residues: CASSLGEQGRTGELFF.

This clone is a singleton in its sample. The rearrangement joins TRBV28 to TRBJ2-1; TRBD1 matches at 7 bases. This CDR3 spans 13 amino acids. J lost 2 bases, V lost 9 bases, and 4 bases had no gene match. The germline V gene encodes CDR1 MDHEN and CDR2 SYDVKM. The CDR3 sequence: CASRGQTYNEQFF. The CDR3 region has the DNA TGTGCCAGTCGGGGACAGACCTACAATGAGCAGTTCTTC.

This chain connects TRBV19 to TRBJ1-5; weak D call: TRBD1 (5 bases). The CDR3 covers 14 residues. Between the trimmed V and J ends, which lost 6 bases and 7 bases, there was a span of 16 bases. The germline V gene encodes CDR1 LNHDA and CDR2 SQIVND (reference sequence). This CDR3 is CASRNSRERQPQHF. The CDR3 DNA reads TGTGCCAGTAGGAACTCCAGGGAACGGCAGCCCCAGCATTTT.

The chain employs TRBV14 and TRBJ2-7; weak D call: TRBD1 (5 bases). The V end was cut by 4 bases, the J end by 1 base, with 11 bases between. CDR1 is SGHDN and CDR2 is FVKESK in the germline V gene. The CDR3 covers 14 residues. Here the CDR3 DNA reads TGTGCCAGCAGCCGGATGGCAGGGTCCTACGAGCAGTACTTC. Amino acids: CASSRMAGSYEQYF.

This sequence joins TRBV7-9 and TRBJ2-5; D is possibly TRBD2 (5 bases). Germline values: CDR1 SEHNR, CDR2 FQNEAQ (reference sequence). The CDR3 is made up of 13 amino acids. Trimming pared 5 bases from V and 2 bases from J, leaving 9 bases between. This CDR3 is CASSGRAQETQYF. In DNA, the CDR3 is TGTGCCAGCAGCGGGCGGGCACAAGAGACCCAGTACTTC.

The DNA for the CDR3 is TGTGCCAGCAGCGAACAGGGGGCTTGGATCGGGGCAGAGGAGCTGTTTTTT. It encodes CASSEQGAWIGAEELFF. This sequence joins TRBV9 and TRBJ2-2; TRBD1 aligns across 9 bases. This CDR3 contains 17 residues. With V trimmed by 3 bases and J by 10 bases, 16 bases remained unmatched. CDR1 and CDR2 from the germline V gene are SGDLS and YYNGEE.

The rearrangement uses TRBV27 and TRBJ1-5, with a weak D call TRBD1 (6 bases). Looked up from germline, CDR1 is MNHEY and CDR2 is SMNVEV (reference sequence). Trimming shortened V by 8 bases and J by 7 bases, and 21 bases separated the two germline ends. The CDR3 spans 15 residues. The CDR3 spells CASRRLQGRGQPQHF. CDR3 DNA sequence: TGTGCCAGCCGACGCCTACAGGGAAGGGGACAGCCCCAGCATTTT.

This rearrangement joins TRBV5-4 to TRBJ2-5; the D is unclear. Germline V gene lookup returns CDR1 SGHNT and CDR2 YYREEE (reference sequence). The CDR3 is 15 residues long. V lost 0 bases and J 1 base, leaving 10 bases between the germline ends. CDR3 nucleotides: TGTGCCAGCAGCTTGGTGGCAGGCCGCCAAGAGACCCAGTACTTC. Translating it yields CASSLVAGRQETQYF.

This chain joins TRBV13 and TRBJ2-7; 8 bases are shared with TRBD1. The CDR3 covers 13 residues. V lost 4 bases, J lost 3 bases, and 2 bases stayed unmatched. Germline CDR1 is PRHDT and CDR2 is FYEKMQ (reference sequence). The CDR3 region has the DNA TGTGCCAGCAGCTCGGGACAGGACTACGAGCAGTACTTC. The encoded protein is CASSSGQDYEQYF.